The next 24 T cell receptor beta chains were all read from a single sample in a study of shared clonotypes between healthy human individuals. Only in-frame clones appear in the TCRdb table, and some are missing; sequencing was by immunoSEQ multiplex PCR. The sample contains about 2 million clones, approximately 94% of which appear only once. In the naive CD8 group, cells lacked CD45RO and were positively selected for CCR7, so terminally differentiated effector memory CD45RA+ cells were left out. The sequencing input was naive CD8+ T cells sorted from blood. These receptors all stem from a man younger than 30 in good health.

This chain links TRBV9 with TRBJ2-1; no reliable D call. CDR1 and CDR2 (germline): SGDLS, YYNGEE. V lost 0 bases and J 8 bases, leaving 15 bases between the germline ends. CDR3 length: 15 amino acids. The CDR3 sequence is CASSVAPGPGDEQFF. CDR3 coding DNA: TGTGCCAGCAGCGTAGCGCCAGGACCGGGTGATGAGCAGTTCTTC.

This clone was recorded only once. The sample has other DNA sequences that encode this CDR3 too. This chain uses TRBV4-1 with TRBJ2-7; D not resolved. Germline assignment: CDR1 MGHRA and CDR2 YSYEKL. This CDR3 comprises 13 residues. The V and J ends lost 1 base and 3 bases respectively, with 7 bases between them. CDR3 sequence (DNA): TGCGCCAGCAGCCAAGTTAGTAGCTACGAGCAGTACTTC. It codes for CASSQVSSYEQYF.

The chain links TRBV7-9 to TRBJ2-3, with 10 bases lining up with TRBD2. Trimming took 5 bases from V and 2 from J; bases not matched to a gene: 7. This CDR3 contains 16 residues. Germline CDR1 SEHNR, CDR2 FQNEAQ (reference sequence). The CDR3, as DNA: TGTGCCAGCAGCCTGCTAGCGGGGGCCCTCACAGATACGCAGTATTTT. This translates into CASSLLAGALTDTQYF.

The V and J genes are TRBV2 and TRBJ2-7; weak D call: TRBD1 (5 bases). The CDR3 extends over 14 amino acids. Trimming left V 3 bases short and J 5 bases short, with 14 bases between. Germline-derived CDR1 and CDR2 are SNHLY and FYNNEI. The DNA for the CDR3 is TGTGCCAGCAGTGATCCCAGGGTGTGGAACGAGCAGTACTTC. As protein: CASSDPRVWNEQYF.

On this clone: This same CDR3 is encoded by further DNA sequences in the sample. The rearrangement joins TRBV5-4 to TRBJ2-7; no definite D call. CDR1 is SGHNT and CDR2 is YYREEE in the germline V gene (reference sequence). Trimming removed 4 bases at V and 2 bases at J, with 10 bases between. CDR3 length equals 13 residues. CDR3 nucleotide sequence: TGTGCCAGCAGCCCGGACGGTACCTACGAGCAGTACTTC. Its protein product is CASSPDGTYEQYF.

V and J are TRBV2 and TRBJ1-1; 9 bases line up with TRBD1. The CDR3 length is 13 residues. With V trimmed by 6 bases and J by 10 bases, 9 bases remained unmatched. CDR1 and CDR2 from the germline V gene are SNHLY and FYNNEI. The CDR3 sequence: CASSQGQGGGAFF. For the CDR3, the DNA is TGTGCCAGCAGCCAGGGACAGGGAGGAGGAGCTTTCTTT.

This clone was seen only once. The rearrangement joins TRBV4-1 to TRBJ2-1; TRBD2 matches at 9 bases. This CDR3 is 15 amino acids long. V shed 0 bases and J 4 bases; nucleotides not matched to a gene: 1. The germline gives CDR1 MGHRA, CDR2 YSYEKL. CDR3: CASSQELAGYNEQFF. The CDR3 bases are TGCGCCAGCAGCCAAGAGCTAGCGGGGTACAATGAGCAGTTCTTC.

The chain is built from TRBV6-5 and TRBJ1-1; 8 bases align to TRBD1. Germline lookup yields CDR1 MNHEY and CDR2 SVGAGI. J gave up 3 bases and V 6 bases, and 9 bases lay outside the gene matches. CDR3 length equals 15 residues. DNA of the CDR3: TGTGCCAGCAGATCGGACAGGGAAATGGACACTGAAGCTTTCTTT. Protein sequence: CASRSDREMDTEAFF.

In this sample, this clone turned up once. The chain is built from TRBV4-1 and TRBJ2-1; D is uncertain. V gave up 1 base and J gave up 3 bases, with 13 bases separating them. This CDR3 spans 16 amino acids. Germline V gene sequence: CDR1 MGHRA, CDR2 YSYEKL. CDR3 nucleotide sequence: TGCGCCAGCAGCCAAGTCCCCTCAGGTAACTACAATGAGCAGTTCTTC. It translates to CASSQVPSGNYNEQFF.

Only one count was recorded for this clone. The chain employs TRBV7-8 and TRBJ2-7; no clear D gene. The germline V gene encodes CDR1 SGHVS and CDR2 FQNEAQ. This CDR3 has 13 residues. V was trimmed by 5 bases and J by 3 bases, leaving 11 bases between them. The CDR3, as DNA: TGTGCCAGCAGCATCGCGACGGGCTACGAGCAGTACTTC. It is translated as CASSIATGYEQYF.

Notes on this clone: The sample carries other DNA sequences with the same CDR3. This sequence joins TRBV5-4 and TRBJ1-1; D gene unclear. V was clipped by 0 bases and J by 0 bases, with 3 bases between them. Germline CDR1 is SGHNT and CDR2 is YYREEE (reference sequence). CDR3 length equals 13 residues. The chain's CDR3 is CASSLVLNTEAFF. CDR3 bases: TGTGCCAGCAGCTTGGTCCTGAACACTGAAGCTTTCTTT.

The V call is TRBV7-4, the J call TRBJ2-1; unclear D gene. V lost 4 bases and J lost 0, with 22 bases in between. The CDR3 is 19 residues long. Germline-derived CDR1 and CDR2 are SGHVT and SQSDAQ. CDR3 protein: CASSSNPWRFLLSYNEQFF. In nucleotides, the CDR3 is TGTGCCAGCAGCTCAAACCCGTGGCGGTTTCTCCTCTCCTACAATGAGCAGTTCTTC.

The rearrangement links TRBV6-5 to TRBJ1-2; 9 nucleotides align to TRBD1. The CDR3 consists of 13 residues. Losses at the gene ends were 6 bases for V and 5 bases for J; bases not matched to a gene: 4. CDR1 is MNHEY and CDR2 is SVGAGI in the germline V gene. The CDR3 sequence is CASSGGQGYGYTF. CDR3 nucleotides: TGTGCCAGCAGCGGGGGACAGGGATATGGCTACACCTTC.

As concerns this clone: A much larger clone lies a single base off, so this may be a read error. The rearrangement links TRBV4-2 to TRBJ1-1; perhaps TRBD1 as D (6 bases). Germline CDR1 LGHNA, CDR2 YNFKEQ. V dropped 5 bases and J dropped 4 bases, with 11 bases sitting between them. There are 13 residues in the CDR3. The CDR3 here is CASSVGGATEAFF. As DNA, the CDR3 is TGTGCCAGCAGCGTAGGGGGAGCCACTGAAGCTTTCTTT.

The V and J genes are TRBV7-9 and TRBJ1-1, with unresolved D. V dropped 8 bases and J dropped 3 bases, with 19 bases sitting between them. The CDR3 consists of 15 residues. CDR1 is SEHNR and CDR2 is FQNEAQ in the germline V gene (reference sequence). DNA for the CDR3: TGTGCCAGCTCCCCTCCAGGCGAAATCTACACTGAAGCTTTCTTT. This codes for CASSPPGEIYTEAFF.

This chain uses TRBV7-9 with TRBJ1-3; D call uncertain. The germline V gene encodes CDR1 SEHNR and CDR2 FQNEAQ (reference sequence). The CDR3 totals 15 residues. V was clipped by 5 bases and J by 0 bases, with 11 bases between them. The CDR3 bases are TGTGCCAGCAGCATTGGGGAAAACTCTGGAAACACCATATATTTT. Translation: CASSIGENSGNTIYF.

The chain carries TRBV4-3 and TRBJ1-5; no reliable D call. Germline V gene data show CDR1 as LGHNA and CDR2 as YSLEER. Trimming removed 0 bases from V and 1 base from J, with 7 bases in between. CDR3 length equals 15 residues. The CDR3 spells CASSQEWVSNQPQHF. The CDR3 region has the DNA TGCGCCAGCAGCCAAGAGTGGGTAAGCAATCAGCCCCAGCATTTT.

This chain links TRBV5-1 with TRBJ1-1; tentative D call: TRBD1 (5 bases). This CDR3 region has 14 residues. V was pared by 1 base and J by 1 base, with 8 bases between. Germline V lookup: CDR1 SGHRS, CDR2 YFSETQ. CDR3 nucleotides: TGCGCCAGCAGCTTGTGGGACCAGAACACTGAAGCTTTCTTT. It specifies CASSLWDQNTEAFF.

The rearrangement joins TRBV7-9 to TRBJ2-7, with TRBD1 identical over 8 bases. The CDR3 is made up of 14 amino acids. CDR1 SEHNR and CDR2 FQNEAQ come from the germline V gene (reference sequence). The V segment lost 5 bases and the J segment 7 bases; nucleotides outside the gene matches: 10. CDR3 nucleotide sequence: TGTGCCAGCAGCCCCGGGCAGGGGGCAGGAGAGCAGTACTTC. Its translation is CASSPGQGAGEQYF.

The V gene is TRBV6-6, the J gene TRBJ1-2; 7 bases fit TRBD1. V lost 5 bases and J lost 7; bases outside the gene matches: 4. The CDR3 is made up of 12 amino acids. Germline CDR1 MNHNY, CDR2 SVGAGI (reference sequence). The CDR3 region has the DNA TGTGCCAGCAGTCCGACAGGGATTGGCTACACCTTC. Translation gives CASSPTGIGYTF.

Comments on this clone: This could be a read error, since a much larger clone is one nucleotide away. The V and J genes are TRBV5-5 and TRBJ2-2; D might be TRBD1 (5 bases). The germline V and J ends were trimmed by 3 bases and 1 base, with 7 bases remaining between them. Per the germline V gene, CDR1 is SGHKS and CDR2 is YYEKEE (reference sequence). The CDR3 is 14 amino acids. CDR3 nucleotide sequence: TGTGCCAGCAGCTACGGACAGAACACCGGGGAGCTGTTTTTT. Protein sequence: CASSYGQNTGELFF. The complete variable domain, with remaining parts taken from reference TRBV5-5 and TRBJ2-2, reads DAGVTQSPTHLIKTRGQQVTLRCSPISGHKSVSWYQQVLGQGPQFIFQYYEKEERGRGNFPDRFSARQFPNYSSELNVNALLLGDSALYLCASSYGQNTGELFFGEGSRLTVL.

The genes are TRBV25-1 and TRBJ1-1; TRBD1 might be the D (6 bases). The V gene lost 8 bases and the J gene lost 1 base, with 11 bases spanning the gap. Germline CDR1 reads MGHDK; CDR2 reads SYGVNS. The CDR3 sequence is 13 residues long. The CDR3 DNA follows: TGTGCCAGCTCTTGGACAGAGAACACTGAAGCTTTCTTT. Translation: CASSWTENTEAFF. Using reference TRBV25-1 and TRBJ1-1 for the parts outside the CDR3, the full variable domain is EADIYQTPRYLVIGTGKKITLECSQTMGHDKMYWYQQDPGMELHLIHYSYGVNSTEKGDLSSESTVSRIRTEHFPLTLESARPSHTSQYLCASSWTENTEAFFGQGTRLTVV.

As DNA, the CDR3 is TGTGCCAGCAGCCCCACGCACTACGAGCAGTACTTC. Its translation is CASSPTHYEQYF. The chain has TRBV11-2 and TRBJ2-7; D gene unclear. V lost 5 bases and J lost 3, with 8 bases in between. This CDR3 has 12 residues. Germline CDR1 and CDR2: SGHAT and FQNNGV. Looking up the rest from reference TRBV11-2 and TRBJ2-7 gives the full variable domain: EAGVAQSPRYKIIEKRQSVAFWCNPISGHATLYWYQQILGQGPKLLIQFQNNGVVDDSQLPKDRFSAERLKGVDSTLKIQPAKLEDSAVYLCASSPTHYEQYFGPGTRLTVT.

This rearrangement joins TRBV29-1 to TRBJ2-1, with unresolved D. Trimming stripped 2 bases from V and 6 bases from J, with 8 bases between. Looked up from germline, CDR1 is SQVTM and CDR2 is ANQGSEA. This CDR3 region has 12 residues. The CDR3: CSVEILVNEQFF. CDR3 nucleotide sequence: TGCAGCGTTGAAATCTTAGTCAATGAGCAGTTCTTC.